The source of this T cell receptor (beta chain) is a study of shared clonotypes between healthy human individuals. Study-wide results and limits: The study drew on few donors, limiting represented genetic and exposure-history diversity.

Per the germline V gene, CDR1 is KGHSH and CDR2 is LQKENI. This CDR3 is 16 amino acids long. V lost 0 bases and J lost 5, with 16 bases in between. A word on this clone: Its antigen is not identified.

Input per replicate PCR of unsorted PBMC was roughly 300 ng DNA, corresponding to tens of thousands of T cell genomes. The assay was immunoSEQ multiplex PCR, and TCRdb's table has in-frame clones only and misses some. Counted here are about 530,000 clones, almost 80% occurring once; the ten biggest clones make up around 13%. The TCR comes from a woman aged 40 to 50 in good health. Some clones in this sample may be carry-over from other donors' samples. This sequence joins TRBV18 and TRBJ1-2, with a possible D match to TRBD1 (6 bases). Specimen: PBMCs. CDR3 loop: CASSPPGDQGRYGYTF. Here the CDR3 DNA reads TGTGCCAGCTCACCACCGGGTGATCAGGGGCGGTATGGCTACACCTTC.